This T cell receptor (beta chain) was sequenced during a study of T cells in Graves' hyperthyroidism and ophthalmopathy. Overall study results and limits: Researchers found most expanded thyroid clonotypes above 0.001 in blood as well.

The V gene's germline CDR1 is SGHTA and CDR2 FQGNSA. This CDR3 contains 17 residues. The J segment lost 6 bases and the V segment lost 4 bases, leaving 15 bases of the junction unmatched. Amplification yielded TCR beta CDR3 regions, with RNA transcripts as the source. A first-round RT-PCR of the TCR CDR3 used the HTBI primer set. A single record per CDR3 protein comes from TCRdb applying MiXCR to the multiplex PCR reads. The data show roughly 400,000 distinct CDR3 sequences, 15% to 18% seen once. Concerning this clonotype: Antigen specificity is unknown. A clone one base away is much larger, so this may be a read error.

This chain uses TRBV7-2 with TRBJ1-1; TRBD1 matches 9 bases. This receptor was obtained from a woman younger than 30 with Graves' hyperthyroidism that later progressed to Graves' ophthalmopathy. Input material: blood. In DNA, the CDR3 is TGTGCCAGCAGCTCAGGACAGGGGTTAGTGAAATACGCTGAAGCTTTCTTT. Amino acids: CASSSGQGLVKYAEAFF.